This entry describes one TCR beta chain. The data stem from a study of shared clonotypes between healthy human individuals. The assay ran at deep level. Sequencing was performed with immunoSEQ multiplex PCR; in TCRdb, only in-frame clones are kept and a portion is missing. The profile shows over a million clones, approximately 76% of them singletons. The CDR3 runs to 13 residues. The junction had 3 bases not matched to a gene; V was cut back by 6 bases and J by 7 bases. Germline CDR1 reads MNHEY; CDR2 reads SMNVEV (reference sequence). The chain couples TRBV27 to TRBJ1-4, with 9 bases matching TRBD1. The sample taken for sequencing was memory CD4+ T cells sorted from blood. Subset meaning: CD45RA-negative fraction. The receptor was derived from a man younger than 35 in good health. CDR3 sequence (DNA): TGTGCCAGCAGGACAGGGGGAGGTGAAAAACTGTTTTTT. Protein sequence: CASRTGGGEKLFF.